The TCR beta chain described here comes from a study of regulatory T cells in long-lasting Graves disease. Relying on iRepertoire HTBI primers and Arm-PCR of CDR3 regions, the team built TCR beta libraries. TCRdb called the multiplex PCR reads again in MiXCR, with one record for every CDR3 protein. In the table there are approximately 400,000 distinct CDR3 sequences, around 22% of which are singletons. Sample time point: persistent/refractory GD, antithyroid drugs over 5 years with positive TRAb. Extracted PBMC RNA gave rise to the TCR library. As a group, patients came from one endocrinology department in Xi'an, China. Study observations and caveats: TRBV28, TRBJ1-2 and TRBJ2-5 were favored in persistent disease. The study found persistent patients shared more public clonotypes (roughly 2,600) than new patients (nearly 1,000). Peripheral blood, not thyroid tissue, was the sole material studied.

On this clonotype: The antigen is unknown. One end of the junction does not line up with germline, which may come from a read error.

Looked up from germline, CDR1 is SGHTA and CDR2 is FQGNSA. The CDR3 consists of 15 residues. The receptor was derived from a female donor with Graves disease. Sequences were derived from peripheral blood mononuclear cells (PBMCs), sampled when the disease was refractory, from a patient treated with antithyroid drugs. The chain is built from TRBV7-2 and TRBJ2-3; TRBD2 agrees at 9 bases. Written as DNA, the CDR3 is TGTGCCAGCAGCTTTGTAGCGGGAGTATCAGATACGCAGTACTTT. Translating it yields CASSFVAGVSDTQYF.